These 9 T cell receptor beta chains were sequenced from one sample in a study of circulating tumor DNA in untreated peripheral T-cell lymphoma. Data came from immunoSEQ multiplex PCR; TCRdb stores just in-frame clones and leaves some out. Among 5,000 to 6,500 clones listed, under 80% were seen once. What was sequenced was tumor tissue. The receptors shown here come from a human donor with peripheral T-cell lymphoma.

The J gene is TRBJ2-5, the V gene TRBV29-1, with unresolved D. Per the germline V gene, CDR1 is SQVTM and CDR2 is ANQGSEA. The CDR3 contains 12 residues. With 4 bases removed from V and 1 base from J, the gap between germline ends came to 7 bases. CDR3: CSVVGLQETQYF. The CDR3 DNA is TGCAGCGTTGTAGGGCTCCAAGAGACCCAGTACTTC. Based on the CDR3 plus reference TRBV29-1 and TRBJ2-5, the full variable domain is SAVISQKPSRDICQRGTSLTIQCQVDSQVTMMFWYRQQPGQSLTLIATANQGSEATYESGFVIDKFPISRPNLTFSTLTVSNMSPEDSSIYLCSVVGLQETQYFGPGTRLLVL.

This chain links TRBV19 with TRBJ1-1, with D possibly being TRBD1 (5 bases). This CDR3 contains 14 residues. V was shortened by 6 bases and J by 2 bases, with 13 bases between the two germline ends. CDR1 LNHDA and CDR2 SQIVND come from the germline V gene (reference sequence). The CDR3 DNA reads TGTGCCAGTAGCTCCCTCCAGGGAAACACTGAAGCTTTCTTT. Translating it yields CASSSLQGNTEAFF.

The chain carries TRBV7-5 and TRBJ1-3. TRBV7-5 is a pseudogene segment. CDR3 size: 14 residues. The CDR3 DNA reads TGTGCCAGCAGAGAGACGGCTGGAGGAAACACCATATATTTT. It encodes CASRETAGGNTIYF.

This chain links TRBV15 with TRBJ2-1, with 10 bases fitting TRBD2. CDR1 is LNHNV, CDR2 YYDKDF, per germline (reference sequence). J gave up 6 bases and V 1 base, and 3 bases lay outside the gene matches. The CDR3 totals 15 residues. Here the CDR3 reads CATSRGPSGGNEQFF. DNA of the CDR3: TGTGCCACCAGCAGAGGTCCTAGCGGGGGCAATGAGCAGTTCTTC.

This chain joins TRBV18 and TRBJ1-1, with 7 bases lining up with TRBD1. Trimming removed 3 bases from V and 0 bases from J; junction bases left unmatched: 4. Per germline, CDR1 KGHSH and CDR2 LQKENI. The length of the CDR3 is 15 residues. Written as DNA, the CDR3 is TGTGCCAGCTCACCGACAGGGTTTGTGAACACTGAAGCTTTCTTT. This gives the protein CASSPTGFVNTEAFF.

The gene calls are TRBV25-1 and TRBJ2-1; possible D gene TRBD2, 5 bases. Germline CDR1 MGHDK, CDR2 SYGVNS. Deletions cut 8 bases from V and 0 bases from J, with 17 bases between. CDR3 length: 16 amino acids. CDR3 protein: CASALVGASSYNEQFF. CDR3 coding DNA: TGTGCCAGCGCACTAGTCGGCGCTAGCTCCTACAATGAGCAGTTCTTC.

The chain couples TRBV25-1 to TRBJ2-5; 10 bases line up with TRBD1. The CDR3 totals 17 residues. V shed 8 bases and J 0 bases; nucleotides not matched to a gene: 12. CDR1 MGHDK and CDR2 SYGVNS come from the germline V gene. The CDR3 is CASAAVAGQGNQETQYF. The CDR3 DNA reads as TGTGCCAGCGCTGCCGTTGCGGGACAGGGGAACCAAGAGACCCAGTACTTC. Supplemented by reference TRBV25-1 and TRBJ2-5, the full variable domain reads EADIYQTPRYLVIGTGKKITLECSQTMGHDKMYWYQQDPGMELHLIHYSYGVNSTEKGDLSSESTVSRIRTEHFPLTLESARPSHTSQYLCASAAVAGQGNQETQYFGPGTRLLVL.

This chain joins TRBV12-5 and TRBJ2-5; D may be TRBD1 (5 bases). CDR3 size: 13 residues. V was cut by 3 bases and J by 4 bases, with 9 bases left in between. CDR1 and CDR2 from the germline V gene are LGHNT and FRNRAP. The CDR3 loop reads CASGFQGGETQYF. CDR3 bases: TGTGCTAGTGGTTTTCAGGGCGGAGAGACCCAGTACTTC.

The J gene is TRBJ2-6, the V gene TRBV6-8, with D perhaps TRBD2 (6 bases). Germline CDR1 reads MNHGY; CDR2 reads SAAAGT. The CDR3 extends over 18 amino acids. V was pared by 5 bases and J by 5 bases, with 22 bases between. CDR3 in DNA: TGTGCCAGCAGTCGCAGGGAGGAATGTCAAAGTCGGGCCAACGTCCTGACTTTC. The encoded protein is CASSRREECQSRANVLTF.